This T cell receptor beta chain is drawn from a study of T cells in Graves' hyperthyroidism and ophthalmopathy. General study results and limits: Ophthalmopathy was identified by the model a median about 6.8 months ahead of onset.

The table lists this clonotype with many counts. The target antigen is unknown. Amplified regions were TCR beta CDR3 sequences from RNA transcripts. RT-PCR in the first round (using the HTBI primer set) targeted the TCR CDR3. MiXCR was run by TCRdb on the multiplex PCR reads, yielding one entry per CDR3 protein. This table holds roughly 700,000 distinct CDR3 sequences, about 18% found once. Graves' hyperthyroidism is called stable when ophthalmopathy does not progress within 18 months. PBMCs were derived from 9.5 to 10 ml fresh peripheral blood. V lost 6 bases and J lost 0, with 11 bases in between. The CDR3 spans 14 residues. Looked up from germline, CDR1 is LNHDA and CDR2 is SQIVND (reference sequence).

The source is a man in his fifties with Graves' hyperthyroidism. The J gene is TRBJ1-1, the V gene TRBV19; perhaps TRBD1 as D (6 bases). The sample taken for sequencing was blood. CDR3 in amino acids: CASRTGQLNTEAFF. Here the CDR3 DNA reads TGTGCCAGTAGGACAGGACAGTTGAACACTGAAGCTTTCTTT.